This TCR beta chain is drawn from a study of cytomegalovirus exposure and HLA in healthy donors. Findings of the study overall: The authors later found most CMV-associated TCR beta chains appeared HLA-restricted. A later analysis linked a missense DCLRE1C variant to TCR beta V- and J-gene trimming. A later analysis appeared to link common viral pathogens to several of the most significant clusters.

The donors, nominally healthy at sampling, likely had unrecorded immune exposures. As concerns this clone: Its target is not known.

A multiplex PCR was run with 60 Vbeta primers and 13 Jbeta primers. The repertoire was sequenced with immunoSEQ multiplex PCR; TCRdb's copy has only in-frame clones and lacks some. The sample has approximately 91,000 clones; about 89% are singletons. V was pared by 6 bases and J by 5 bases, with 16 bases between. The CDR3 spans 14 residues. Germline V gives CDR1 MDHEN, CDR2 SYDVKM. The V and J genes are TRBV28 and TRBJ1-2, with D tentatively TRBD1 (6 bases). This receptor was identified in a man aged 25 to 40 in good health and CMV-seropositive. The specimen sequenced was PBMCs. The CDR3 bases are TGTGCCAGCAGCTGGTCCAAGGGGGGGTATGGCTACACCTTC. Protein product: CASSWSKGGYGYTF.